This T cell receptor beta chain was sequenced for a study of radiotherapy plus CTLA-4 blockade in lung cancer. Data came from immunoSEQ multiplex PCR; TCRdb stores just in-frame clones and leaves some out. The profile shows approximately 47,000 clones, 75% to 85% of them singletons. The sample consisted of peripheral blood, taken from a patient treated with radiotherapy plus ipilimumab. The source of this sequence is a human donor with non-small cell lung cancer who had stable disease on radiotherapy plus ipilimumab.

CDR3 loop: CASRPGLAGGPYNEQFF. CDR3 nucleotide sequence: TGCGCCAGCAGACCGGGACTAGCGGGAGGACCCTACAATGAGCAGTTCTTC. The chain has TRBV4-3 and TRBJ2-1; TRBD2 aligns across 15 bases. V lost 6 bases, J lost 2 bases, and 5 bases stayed unmatched. This CDR3 spans 17 amino acids. The germline V gene encodes CDR1 LGHNA and CDR2 YSLEER.